This T cell receptor (beta chain) was recorded in a study of blood T cells in healthy people across ages (dated by TCRdb to between 2015 and 2016). At the level of the whole study: In model experiments, roughly one uniquely barcoded TCR beta cDNA molecule per two T cells was captured by template switching. The donors were split into four age groups: young (average 16 years), middle-aged (about 40), aged (62) and long-lived (roughly 88). To avoid experimental bias, donors of different ages were spread randomly across the sequencing lanes. Two additional independent replicas of 1 million unique cDNA reads from the same blood draw were analyzed for two donors (one aged 18 to 30 and one aged 80 or older). Age-related changes in TCR beta repertoire diversity were measured in the study by deep sequencing normalized with unique cDNA molecular identifiers.

The CDR3 numbers 15 residues from cysteine through phenylalanine. CDR3 DNA only is kept here, 45 bases in frame from base 1. V and J lose 4 bases and 7 bases, and a span of 16 bases separates them. The germline V gene (reference sequence) provides CDR1 LNHNV and CDR2 YYDKDF. Comment on this clonotype: The specificity of this receptor is unknown. It has no much larger one-base neighbor in the sample; base qualities were not kept.

Overall study outcomes, separate from this receptor: As age increased, observed TCR beta diversity per million T cells dropped in a roughly linear way, and a significant reduction was already evident by age about 40. There was a strong correlation between observed TCR beta diversity and the percentage of naive T cells measured by flow cytometry. Compared with the aged group, the long-lived group had more naive CD4+ T cells, fewer expanded clones and increased TCR diversity, a pattern suggesting age selection. Bulk unsorted PBMC profiling prevented conclusive comparison of naive and antigen-experienced compartments. Estimates of total diversity based on one million sequenced T cells were considered lower bounds and underestimates. Because the CMV infection status of the donors was unknown, age-related changes in expanded clonotypes may potentially have been confounded.

The library was obtained by 5' RACE. These reads were obtained on an Illumina HiSeq 2500. The second PCR ran for about 7 to 11 cycles and used a J-beta primer mix along with a sample-barcoded 5' primer. Each TCR beta cDNA molecule received a unique molecular identifier from a template-switch 5' adaptor carrying 12 random nucleotides. At least 2.5 million CDR3-containing paired-end reads were obtained from each sample. First-strand cDNA was synthesized from all RNA with the Mint cDNA synthesis kit, primed by a TRBC-specific oligonucleotide. Following uracil-DNA glycosylase treatment, all cDNA underwent a first 18-cycle PCR with the universal primers M1SS and BC2_uni_R. Processing in the source paper ran as follows. For normalization, 1 million high-quality reads were randomly selected from each sample, with every read carrying a distinct molecular identifier. Reads sharing molecular identifiers were discarded rather than binned into consensus sequences. MiTCR, set to a Q25 quality threshold and the strictest error-elimination algorithm, was used for CDR3 identification, clonotype clustering and error correction. A nonparametric unseen species model with Euler transformation was used to estimate a lower bound on total TCR beta diversity. Using fastp at Q25 and MiXCR, TCRdb reprocessed the public reads and kept productive beta chains. Rows with one shared CDR3 protein collapse into an entry with the most common genes and DNA. These V and J calls are TCRdb output, not the study's own analysis. Within this sample are about 1.4 million distinct CDR3 sequences, with 55% to 75% of them counted one time only. The biggest ten clones account for 6.7% of the sample.

Systemically healthy Caucasian individuals from Russia, 39 in total and aged about 6 to 100 years, were included as donors. Roughly 10 milliliters of peripheral blood were drawn from each donor into EDTA-treated Vacutainer tubes. Ficoll-Paque density-gradient centrifugation was used to isolate PBMCs, with at least 6.5 million per sample. Total RNA, at least 6 micrograms per sample, was extracted from PBMCs with Trizol reagent. The percentages of naive CD45RAhigh/CD27high T cells were determined by flow cytometry on a PBMC aliquot from every donor. Input material: blood. The sequence is built from TRBV15 and TRBJ2-2; matching of 6 bases hints at TRBD1 as the D gene. This TCR came from a man between 18 and 35 years old in good health. CDR3 region: CATSNTGTDGGELFF. The DNA is TGTGCCACCAGCAACACAGGGACGGATGGCGGGGAGCTGTTTTTT.